This TCR beta chain was observed in a study of cytomegalovirus exposure and HLA in healthy donors. Study-wide context: Prior work identified some 120 million unique TCR beta sequences in some 200 million T cells. General study points: TCR beta sequences numbering around 15,000 were associated with HLA alleles at 0.05 false discovery rate in a later analysis.

Comment on this clone: The antigen remains unidentified.

Germline-derived CDR1 and CDR2 are SGHDT and YYEEEE. This CDR3 region has 12 residues. Trimming removed 0 bases at V and 7 bases at J, with 7 bases between. PCR primers comprised 60 Vbeta and 13 Jbeta primers. Produced via immunoSEQ multiplex PCR; TCRdb's table is partial and in-frame only. This table has roughly 150,000 clones, 75% to 80% appearing once. The sample was PBMCs. The clonotype was recovered from a male donor in good health and CMV-seronegative. The chain carries TRBV5-6 and TRBJ1-1; D is unresolved. In DNA form, the CDR3 reads TGTGCCAGCAGCTTGGCGGGGTTTGAAGCTTTCTTT. Translation gives CASSLAGFEAFF.